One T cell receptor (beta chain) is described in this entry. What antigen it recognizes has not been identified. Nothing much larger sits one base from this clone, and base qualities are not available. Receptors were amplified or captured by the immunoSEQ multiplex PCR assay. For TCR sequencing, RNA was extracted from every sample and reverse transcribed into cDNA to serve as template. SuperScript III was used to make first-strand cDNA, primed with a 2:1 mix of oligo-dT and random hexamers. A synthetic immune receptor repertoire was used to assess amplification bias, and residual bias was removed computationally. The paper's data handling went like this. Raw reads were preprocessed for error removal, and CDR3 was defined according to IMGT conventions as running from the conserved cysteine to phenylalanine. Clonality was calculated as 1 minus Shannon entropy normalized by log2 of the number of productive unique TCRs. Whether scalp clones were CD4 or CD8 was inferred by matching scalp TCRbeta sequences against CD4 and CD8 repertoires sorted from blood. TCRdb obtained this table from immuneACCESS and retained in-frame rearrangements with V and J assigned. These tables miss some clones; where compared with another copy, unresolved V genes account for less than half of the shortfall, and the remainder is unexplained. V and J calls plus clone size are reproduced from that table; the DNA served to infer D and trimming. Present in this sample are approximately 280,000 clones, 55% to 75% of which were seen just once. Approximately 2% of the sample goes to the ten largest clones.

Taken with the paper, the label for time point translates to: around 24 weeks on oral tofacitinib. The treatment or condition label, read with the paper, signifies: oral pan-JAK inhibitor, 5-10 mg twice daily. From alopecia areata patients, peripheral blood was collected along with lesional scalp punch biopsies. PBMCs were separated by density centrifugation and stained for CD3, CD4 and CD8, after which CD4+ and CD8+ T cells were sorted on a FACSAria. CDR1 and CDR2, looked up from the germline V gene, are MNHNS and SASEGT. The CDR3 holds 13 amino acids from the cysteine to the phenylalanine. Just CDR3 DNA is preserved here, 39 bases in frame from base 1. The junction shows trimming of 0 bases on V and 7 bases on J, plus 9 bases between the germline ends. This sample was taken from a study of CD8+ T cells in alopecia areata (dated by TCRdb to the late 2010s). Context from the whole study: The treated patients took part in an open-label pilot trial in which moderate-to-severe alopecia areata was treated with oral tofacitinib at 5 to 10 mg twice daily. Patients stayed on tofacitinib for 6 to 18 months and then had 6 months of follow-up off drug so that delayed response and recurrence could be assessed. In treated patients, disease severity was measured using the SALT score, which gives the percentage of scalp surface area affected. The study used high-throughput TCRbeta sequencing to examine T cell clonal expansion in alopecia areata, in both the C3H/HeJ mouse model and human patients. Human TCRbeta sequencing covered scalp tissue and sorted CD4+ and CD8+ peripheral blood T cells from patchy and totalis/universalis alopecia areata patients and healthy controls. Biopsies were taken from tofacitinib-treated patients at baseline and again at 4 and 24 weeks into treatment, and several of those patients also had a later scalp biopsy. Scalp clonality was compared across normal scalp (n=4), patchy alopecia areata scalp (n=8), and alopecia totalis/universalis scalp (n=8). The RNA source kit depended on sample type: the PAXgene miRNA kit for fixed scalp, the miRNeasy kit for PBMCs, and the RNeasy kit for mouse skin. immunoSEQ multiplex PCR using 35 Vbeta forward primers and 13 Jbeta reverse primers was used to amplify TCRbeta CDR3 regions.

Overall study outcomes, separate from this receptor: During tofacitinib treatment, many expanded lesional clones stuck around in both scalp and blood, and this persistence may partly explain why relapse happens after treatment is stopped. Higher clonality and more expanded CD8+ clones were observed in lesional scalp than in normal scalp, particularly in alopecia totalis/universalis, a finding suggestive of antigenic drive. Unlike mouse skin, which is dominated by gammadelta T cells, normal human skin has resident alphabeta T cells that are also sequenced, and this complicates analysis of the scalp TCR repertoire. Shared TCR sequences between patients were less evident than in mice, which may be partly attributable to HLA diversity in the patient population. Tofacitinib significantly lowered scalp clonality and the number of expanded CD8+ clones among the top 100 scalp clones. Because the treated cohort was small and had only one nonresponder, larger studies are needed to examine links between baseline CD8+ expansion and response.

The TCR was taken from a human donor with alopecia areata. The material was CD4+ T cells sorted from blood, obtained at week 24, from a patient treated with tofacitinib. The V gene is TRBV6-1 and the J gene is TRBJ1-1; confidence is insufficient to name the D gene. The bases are TGTGCCAGCAGTGAAGCGCTTCGGGGTGAAGCTTTCTTT. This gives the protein CASSEALRGEAFF.